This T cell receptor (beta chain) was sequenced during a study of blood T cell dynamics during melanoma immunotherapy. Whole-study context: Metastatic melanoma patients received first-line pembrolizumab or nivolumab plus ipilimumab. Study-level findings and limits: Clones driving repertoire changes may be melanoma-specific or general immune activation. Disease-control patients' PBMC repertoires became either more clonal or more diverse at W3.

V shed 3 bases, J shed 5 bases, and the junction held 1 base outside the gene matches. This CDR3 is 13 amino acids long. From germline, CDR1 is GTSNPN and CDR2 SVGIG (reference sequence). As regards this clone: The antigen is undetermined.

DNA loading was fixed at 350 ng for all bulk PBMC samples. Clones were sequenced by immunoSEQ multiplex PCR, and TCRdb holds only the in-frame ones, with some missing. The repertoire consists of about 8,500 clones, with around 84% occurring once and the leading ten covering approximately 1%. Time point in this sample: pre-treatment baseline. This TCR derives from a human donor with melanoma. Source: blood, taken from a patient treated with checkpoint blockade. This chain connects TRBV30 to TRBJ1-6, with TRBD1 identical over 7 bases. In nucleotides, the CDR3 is TGTGCCTGGAGCACAGGGGATAATTCACCCCTCCACTTT. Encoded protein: CAWSTGDNSPLHF.